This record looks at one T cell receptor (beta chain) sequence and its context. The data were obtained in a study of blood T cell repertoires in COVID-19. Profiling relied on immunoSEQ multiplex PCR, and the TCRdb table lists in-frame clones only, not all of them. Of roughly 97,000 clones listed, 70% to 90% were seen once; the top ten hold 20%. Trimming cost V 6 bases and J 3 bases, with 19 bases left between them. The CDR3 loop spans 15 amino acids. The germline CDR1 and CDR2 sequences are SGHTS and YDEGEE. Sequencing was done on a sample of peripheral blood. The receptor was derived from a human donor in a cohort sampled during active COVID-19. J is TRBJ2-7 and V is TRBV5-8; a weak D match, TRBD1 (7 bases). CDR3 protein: CASTIEEGAYYEQYF. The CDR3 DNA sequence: TGTGCCAGCACCATAGAGGAGGGGGCTTACTACGAGCAGTACTTC.